Listed here are 32 T cell receptor beta chains from one sample, sequenced in a study of T cell responses to AZD1222 COVID-19 vaccine. The protocol was immunoSEQ multiplex PCR, while the TCRdb copy is restricted to in-frame clones and leaves out a portion. Of 120,000 to 150,000 clones in the sample, roughly 90% were seen once. This material consisted of peripheral blood, taken 28 days after the second AZD1222 dose. The receptors were gathered from an adult who received the AZD1222 COVID-19 vaccine.

This chain uses TRBV27 with TRBJ2-1; 9 nucleotides line up with TRBD1. Germline V lookup: CDR1 MNHEY, CDR2 SMNVEV (reference sequence). The CDR3 length is 14 residues. V gave up 7 bases and J gave up 6 bases; unmatched junction bases: 7. The CDR3 spells CASTSGQGSNEQFF. As DNA, the CDR3 is TGTGCCAGCACCTCGGGACAGGGTTCCAATGAGCAGTTCTTC.

The chain combines TRBV15 with TRBJ1-2, with 9 positions matching TRBD1. V trimming: 5 bases; J trimming: 8 bases; junction bases outside the gene matches: 6. The CDR3 loop spans 13 amino acids. CDR1 LNHNV and CDR2 YYDKDF come from the germline V gene (reference sequence). CDR3 loop: CATSPRTGEGYTF. The CDR3 coding sequence is TGTGCCACCAGCCCGCGGACAGGGGAAGGCTACACCTTC.

DNA for the CDR3: TGCAGCGCCTTGAACACTCGGACGGGGAACACTGAAGCTTTCTTT. Its translation: CSALNTRTGNTEAFF. The chain links TRBV29-1 to TRBJ1-1; D is ambiguous. CDR1 and CDR2 (germline): SQVTM, ANQGSEA. Trimming left V 7 bases short and J 1 base short, with 19 bases between. The CDR3 totals 15 residues.

This CDR3 reads CAISDQGPGEKLFF. The DNA for the CDR3 is TGTGCCATCAGTGACCAGGGTCCAGGGGAAAAACTGTTTTTT. This chain connects TRBV10-3 to TRBJ1-4; D perhaps matches TRBD1 (5 bases). V was shortened by 3 bases and J by 8 bases, with 13 bases between the two germline ends. This CDR3 comprises 14 residues. CDR1 is ENHRY and CDR2 is SYGVKD in the germline V gene.

The chain has TRBV3-1 (or the pseudogene TRBV3-2) and TRBJ2-1; 8 nucleotides align to TRBD2. In germline, CDR1 is LGHDT, CDR2 YNNKEL (reference sequence). With V trimmed by 1 base and J by 6 bases, 8 bases remained unmatched. The length of the CDR3 is 16 residues. The CDR3 DNA reads TGTGCCAGCAGCCAAGCTTCGGGACTAGGCTCCAATGAGCAGTTCTTC. This sequence encodes CASSQASGLGSNEQFF.

This rearrangement joins TRBV5-1 to TRBJ1-3, with TRBD1 as a possible D gene (6 bases). This CDR3 has 15 amino acids. CDR1 is SGHRS, CDR2 YFSETQ, per germline. V shed 4 bases and J shed 0 bases, with 11 bases lying between them. CDR3: CASSPGTLSGNTIYF. The CDR3 coding sequence is TGCGCCAGCAGCCCCGGGACACTCTCTGGAAACACCATATATTTT. The whole variable domain, filled in from reference TRBV5-1 and TRBJ1-3, reads KAGVTQTPRYLIKTRGQQVTLSCSPISGHRSVSWYQQTPGQGLQFLFEYFSETQRNKGNFPGRFSGRQFSNSRSEMNVSTLELGDSALYLCASSPGTLSGNTIYFGEGSWLTVV.

J is TRBJ2-3 and V is TRBV6-6; TRBD2 is a possible D gene (6 bases). Trimming removed 8 bases at V and 0 bases at J, with 12 bases between. This CDR3 region has 14 residues. Per germline, CDR1 MNHNY and CDR2 SVGAGI (reference sequence). The CDR3 loop is CASDRDLSTDTQYF. CDR3 nucleotide sequence: TGTGCCAGCGACCGGGACTTGAGCACAGATACGCAGTATTTT.

The chain recombines TRBV5-4 with TRBJ2-5; no clear D. The germline CDR1 and CDR2 sequences are SGHNT and YYREEE (reference sequence). There are 12 residues in the CDR3. Trimming shortened V by 4 bases and J by 4 bases, and 8 bases separated the two germline ends. CDR3 protein: CASSQTGETQYF. The CDR3 region has the DNA TGTGCCAGCAGCCAAACGGGAGAGACCCAGTACTTC. Supplemented by reference TRBV5-4 and TRBJ2-5, the full variable domain reads ETGVTQSPTHLIKTRGQQVTLRCSSQSGHNTVSWYQQALGQGPQFIFQYYREEENGRGNFPPRFSGLQFPNYSSELNVNALELDDSALYLCASSQTGETQYFGPGTRLLVL.

V and J are TRBV20-1 and TRBJ2-1; D gene uncertain. The V gene's germline CDR1 is DFQATT and CDR2 SNEGSKA (reference sequence). CDR3 length: 11 residues. Trimming stripped 3 bases from V and 12 bases from J, with 12 bases between. The CDR3 here is CSASNGRLQFF. The CDR3 DNA reads TGCAGTGCTAGTAATGGGCGATTGCAGTTCTTC.

The chain has TRBV12-3 or TRBV12-4 and TRBJ2-5; perhaps TRBD2 as D (5 bases). This CDR3 region has 13 residues. Trimming removed 5 bases from V and 5 bases from J, with 12 bases in between. The CDR3 loop is CASSAGIWETQYF. CDR3 coding DNA: TGTGCCAGCAGTGCCGGGATTTGGGAGACCCAGTACTTC.

This clone appeared once. Other DNA sequences in this sample translate to the same CDR3. The chain joins TRBV27 to TRBJ2-7, with D unclear. V lost 6 bases, J lost 6 bases, and 15 bases lay in between. This CDR3 comprises 13 residues. CDR1 and CDR2 from the germline V gene are MNHEY and SMNVEV (reference sequence). CDR3 sequence (DNA): TGTGCCAGCAGGACGTTCACTCTAGGCGAGCAGTACTTC. This gives the protein CASRTFTLGEQYF.

This chain connects TRBV27 to TRBJ2-3; 9 bases fit TRBD2. J lost 4 bases, V lost 5 bases, and 10 bases had no gene match. CDR3 size: 16 residues. Germline V gives CDR1 MNHEY, CDR2 SMNVEV (reference sequence). CDR3 residues: CASSLGAGGPADTQYF. The CDR3 DNA reads as TGTGCCAGCAGTCTAGGAGCGGGAGGTCCCGCAGATACGCAGTATTTT.

The chain uses TRBV7-9 and TRBJ1-4; D unclear. V was shortened by 4 bases and J by 8 bases, with 14 bases between the two germline ends. The CDR3 extends over 14 amino acids. CDR1 is SEHNR, CDR2 FQNEAQ, per germline (reference sequence). CDR3 sequence reads: CASSSEVAAEKLFF. The CDR3 nucleotides read TGTGCCAGCAGCTCTGAGGTGGCTGCGGAAAAACTGTTTTTT.

The V call is TRBV5-1, the J call TRBJ2-4, with 7 nucleotides matching TRBD1. The CDR3 has 14 residues. After removal of 0 bases from V and 5 bases from J, the junction contained 2 bases not matched to a gene. Looked up from germline, CDR1 is SGHRS and CDR2 is YFSETQ. CDR3 sequence: CASSLDQGENIQYF. CDR3 DNA sequence: TGCGCCAGCAGCTTGGACCAGGGGGAAAACATTCAGTACTTC.

Notes on this clone: Other DNA sequences in the same sample also yield this CDR3. The CDR3 here is CASSPRGRNTEAFF. The DNA for the CDR3 is TGTGCCAGCTCACCAAGAGGGAGAAACACTGAAGCTTTCTTT. V is TRBV18 and J is TRBJ1-1; D remains unclear. This CDR3 is built from 14 residues. Germline CDR1 is KGHSH and CDR2 is LQKENI. V gave up 2 bases and J gave up 2 bases, with 9 bases separating them.

V usage is TRBV7-9 and J usage is TRBJ1-5, with no clear D. V was pared by 1 base and J by 1 base, with 8 bases between. This CDR3 has 15 amino acids. Germline V lookup: CDR1 SEHNR, CDR2 FQNEAQ (reference sequence). Here the CDR3 reads CASSLGGGSNQPQHF. The CDR3 nucleotides are TGTGCCAGCAGCTTAGGTGGAGGGAGCAATCAGCCCCAGCATTTT.

A note on this clone: At one boundary the junction diverges from the germline segment, which might be a read error. This chain links TRBV5-4 with TRBJ2-7; no firm D call. The CDR3 contains 12 residues. Germline CDR1 and CDR2: SGHNT and YYREEE (reference sequence). The CDR3 here is CASSPEIGSQHF. The CDR3, as DNA: TGTGCCAGCAGCCCGGAGATAGGTAGCCAGCACTTC.

The genes are TRBV19 and TRBJ1-5; 9 positions agree with TRBD1. CDR1 and CDR2 (germline): LNHDA, SQIVND (reference sequence). The J segment lost 0 bases and the V segment lost 4 bases, leaving 16 bases of the junction unmatched. The CDR3 covers 20 residues. Written as DNA, the CDR3 is TGTGCCAGTAGTAGATCTCGGACAGGGGACGCATTATATAGCAATCAGCCCCAGCATTTT. Encoded protein: CASSRSRTGDALYSNQPQHF.

In this sample, this clone turned up a few times. This chain links TRBV3-1 (or the pseudogene TRBV3-2) with TRBJ2-3, with D perhaps matching TRBD1 or TRBD2 (5 bases each). Germline V gives CDR1 LGHDT, CDR2 YNNKEL (reference sequence). CDR3 size: 17 residues. V lost 0 bases and J 1 base, leaving 14 bases between the germline ends. CDR3 region: CASSQDQFGDGTDTQYF. Written as DNA, the CDR3 is TGTGCCAGCAGCCAAGATCAATTCGGGGACGGCACAGATACGCAGTATTTT.

The chain links TRBV7-9 to TRBJ1-2, with D perhaps matching TRBD1 (5 bases). The V gene's germline CDR1 is SEHNR and CDR2 FQNEAQ (reference sequence). The CDR3 loop spans 15 amino acids. Trimming removed 4 bases from V and 1 base from J, with 13 bases in between. CDR3 sequence: CASSSWDRYNYGYTF. The CDR3, as DNA: TGTGCCAGCAGCTCCTGGGACCGCTATAACTATGGCTACACCTTC.

The V and J genes are TRBV2 and TRBJ1-4, with D possibly TRBD1 on 6 matching bases. This CDR3 spans 14 amino acids. Germline-derived CDR1 and CDR2 are SNHLY and FYNNEI. The V gene lost 6 bases and the J gene lost 5 bases, with 13 bases spanning the gap. The DNA for the CDR3 is TGTGCCAGCAGAGTGGACAGATTAAATGAAAAACTGTTTTTT. Protein product: CASRVDRLNEKLFF.

The chain recombines TRBV27 with TRBJ1-1; D possibly corresponds to TRBD1 (5 bases). The CDR3 length is 13 residues. CDR1 is MNHEY, CDR2 SMNVEV, per germline (reference sequence). V lost 0 bases and J lost 9, with 11 bases in between. CDR3 residues: CASSLSTAAQAFF. The CDR3 region has the DNA TGTGCCAGCAGTTTATCGACAGCGGCGCAAGCTTTCTTT.

V is TRBV27 and J is TRBJ2-5, with TRBD1 matching 8 bases. This CDR3 has 14 amino acids. Germline lookup yields CDR1 MNHEY and CDR2 SMNVEV (reference sequence). Trimming removed 6 bases from V and 2 bases from J; junction bases left unmatched: 5. The CDR3 loop is CASSLRDRQETQYF. In DNA, the CDR3 is TGTGCCAGCAGCCTCCGGGACAGGCAAGAGACCCAGTACTTC.

The count of this clone is one. This chain's CDR3 is CASSEGRTESLRVEQYF. As DNA, the CDR3 is TGTGCCAGCAGTGAGGGGAGGACAGAATCTCTCAGGGTCGAGCAGTACTTC. The chain links TRBV2 to TRBJ2-7; tentatively, D is TRBD1 or TRBD2 (6 bases each). Germline V gene data show CDR1 as SNHLY and CDR2 as FYNNEI. With 3 bases removed from V and 6 bases from J, the gap between germline ends came to 24 bases. The CDR3 length is 17 residues.

The rearrangement joins TRBV7-9 to TRBJ1-4; the match to TRBD1 covers 10 bases. The CDR3 loop spans 12 amino acids. Germline CDR1 SEHNR, CDR2 FQNEAQ (reference sequence). With V trimmed by 5 bases and J by 14 bases, 5 bases remained unmatched. This CDR3 reads CASSLGTGDLFF. The CDR3 DNA sequence: TGTGCCAGCAGCCTAGGGACAGGGGATCTGTTTTTT.

V is TRBV6-1 and J is TRBJ2-7, with 9 bases fitting TRBD2. The CDR3 extends over 15 amino acids. V trimming: 2 bases; J trimming: 6 bases; junction bases outside the gene matches: 8. Per the germline V gene, CDR1 is MNHNS and CDR2 is SASEGT. CDR3 amino acids: CASSERGGGGGEQYF. The CDR3 nucleotides are TGTGCCAGCAGTGAACGGGGAGGCGGGGGGGGCGAGCAGTACTTC.

Points on this clone: Sequence at one end of the junction differs from germline and may be a read error. This chain uses TRBV7-3 with TRBJ1-6, with D hard to call. Germline loops: CDR1 SGHTA, CDR2 FQGTGA. This CDR3 contains 13 residues. In DNA, the CDR3 is TGTGCCAGCAGCTCCACCTCCCATTCAACCCTCCACTTT. Amino acid sequence: CASSSTSHSTLHF.

The DNA for the CDR3 is TGTGCCAGCAGCCAAACAGGTTTAACCTACGAGCAGTACTTC. Translation gives CASSQTGLTYEQYF. This chain uses TRBV3-1 (or the pseudogene TRBV3-2) with TRBJ2-7; tentatively, D is TRBD1 (5 bases). The CDR3 length is 14 residues. Germline assignment: CDR1 LGHDT and CDR2 YNNKEL (reference sequence). The germline V and J ends were trimmed by 2 bases and 2 bases, with 10 bases remaining between them.

V is TRBV7-2 and J is TRBJ2-1; perhaps D is TRBD1 or TRBD2 (6 bases each). The length of the CDR3 is 13 residues. Deletions cut 3 bases from V and 6 bases from J, with 9 bases between. Germline CDR1 SGHTA, CDR2 FQGNSA. The CDR3 loop reads CASSFRGGNEQFF. In nucleotides, the CDR3 is TGTGCCAGCAGCTTCAGGGGAGGCAATGAGCAGTTCTTC.

Here the CDR3 DNA reads TGCAGCGTCGGACATACCTACGAGCAGTACTTC. Translated, it gives CSVGHTYEQYF. The chain joins TRBV29-1 to TRBJ2-7; TRBD1 might be the D (5 bases). Trimming took 6 bases from V and 2 from J, leaving 8 bases between them. CDR1 and CDR2 (germline): SQVTM, ANQGSEA. The CDR3 extends over 11 amino acids.

The rearrangement joins TRBV7-9 to TRBJ1-2, with a tentative D call TRBD1 (5 bases). Trimming took 7 bases from V and 3 from J, leaving 15 bases between them. This CDR3 spans 14 amino acids. Germline assignment: CDR1 SEHNR and CDR2 FQNEAQ (reference sequence). CDR3 DNA: TGTGCCAGCAAGGACCCCAGGGCCGACTATGGCTACACCTTC. It translates to CASKDPRADYGYTF.

The rearrangement links TRBV6-2 or TRBV6-3 to TRBJ1-6, with 7 bases lining up with TRBD1. Germline loops: CDR1 MNHEY, CDR2 SVGEGT. The CDR3 runs to 14 residues. Trimming removed 2 bases from V and 7 bases from J; junction bases left unmatched: 2. The CDR3 protein is CASSYNRGNSPLHF. CDR3 sequence (DNA): TGTGCCAGCAGTTACAACAGGGGAAATTCACCCCTCCACTTT.